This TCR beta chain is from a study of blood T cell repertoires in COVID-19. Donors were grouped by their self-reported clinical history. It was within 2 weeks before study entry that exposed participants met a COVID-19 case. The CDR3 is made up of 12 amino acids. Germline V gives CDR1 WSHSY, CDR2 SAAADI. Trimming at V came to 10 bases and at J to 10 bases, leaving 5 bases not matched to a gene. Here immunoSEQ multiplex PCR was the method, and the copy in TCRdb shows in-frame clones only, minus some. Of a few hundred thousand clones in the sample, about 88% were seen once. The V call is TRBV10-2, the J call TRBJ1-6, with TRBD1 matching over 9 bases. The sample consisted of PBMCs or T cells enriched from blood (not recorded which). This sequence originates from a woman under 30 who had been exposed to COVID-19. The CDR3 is CATGTGRSPLHF. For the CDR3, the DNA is TGCGCCACCGGGACAGGGCGATCACCCCTCCACTTT.